This is a list of T cell receptor beta chains from one sample in a study. MiXCR, applied by TCRdb to the 5' RACE reads, yields one record per CDR3 protein. Seen here are over 45,000 distinct CDR3 sequences, about 25% observed once, and the top ten hold approximately 2.2%. What was sequenced was tumor-infiltrating Tregs sorted from the breast tumor. The receptor set was obtained from a female donor with breast cancer. Both conserved end residues are part of each CDR3. The order of the fields is J gene, D gene, clone size, V gene, CDR3 protein, CDR3 DNA. The D gene is left open where the match is weak. A row's size may be missing; if present it is once, few, many or a size class.

J: TRBJ2-1; D: .; size: .; V: TRBV9; CDR3: CASSVGPNPHNEQFF; DNA: TGTGCCAGCAGCGTAGGACCAAACCCCCACAATGAGCAGTTCTTC
J: TRBJ2-1; D: .; size: .; V: TRBV7-2; CDR3: CASSLGVFNEQFF; DNA: TGTGCCAGCAGCTTAGGGGTTTTCAATGAGCAGTTCTTC
J: TRBJ2-1; D: .; size: .; V: TRBV7-6; CDR3: CAGSLRSRGYNEQFF; DNA: TGTGCCGGCAGCTTAAGATCCAGGGGCTACAATGAGCAGTTCTTC
J: TRBJ2-1; D: .; size: many; V: TRBV7-2; CDR3: CASSLAGGGAFEQFF; DNA: TGTGCCAGCAGCTTAGCAGGAGGGGGGGCCTTTGAGCAGTTCTTC
J: TRBJ2-5; D: .; size: few; V: TRBV27; CDR3: CASSRPGIGHQETQYF; DNA: TGTGCCAGCAGCCGGCCGGGGATCGGTCACCAAGAGACCCAGTACTTC
J: TRBJ2-4; D: .; size: .; V: TRBV29-1; CDR3: CSVERMAPNIQYF; DNA: TGCAGCGTTGAAAGGATGGCACCAAACATTCAGTACTTC
J: TRBJ1-2; D: TRBD1; size: many; V: TRBV2; CDR3: CASSLIWGQGKGYTF; DNA: TGTGCCAGCAGTCTGATCTGGGGACAGGGGAAGGGCTACACCTTC
J: TRBJ2-3; D: TRBD2; size: .; V: TRBV5-1; CDR3: CASSLSGANTQYF; DNA: TGCGCCAGCAGCTTGAGCGGGGCGAATACGCAGTATTTT
J: TRBJ2-3; D: TRBD2; size: few; V: TRBV4-2; CDR3: CASSQDGTSGPDTQYF; DNA: TGTGCCAGCAGCCAAGATGGCACTAGCGGACCAGATACGCAGTATTTT
J: TRBJ1-2; D: .; size: once; V: TRBV6-5; CDR3: CTSSLDGNNYGYTF; DNA: TGCACCAGCAGTTTGGACGGCAATAACTATGGCTACACCTTC
J: TRBJ2-4; D: TRBD2; size: .; V: TRBV9; CDR3: CASSVDPAGVELAKNIQYF; DNA: TGTGCCAGCAGCGTAGACCCAGCGGGGGTCGAGTTAGCCAAAAACATTCAGTACTTC
J: TRBJ2-1; D: .; size: .; V: TRBV28; CDR3: CASSLGGLVQYEQFF; DNA: TGTGCCAGCAGTTTAGGAGGACTCGTACAATACGAGCAGTTCTTC
J: TRBJ2-1; D: .; size: .; V: TRBV6-1; CDR3: CASTSRGGGYNEQFF; DNA: TGTGCCAGCACCTCCCGAGGGGGTGGATACAATGAGCAGTTCTTC
J: TRBJ2-1; D: .; size: .; V: TRBV28; CDR3: CASSFRESSYNEQFF; DNA: TGTGCCAGCAGTTTCAGAGAGAGCTCCTACAATGAGCAGTTCTTC